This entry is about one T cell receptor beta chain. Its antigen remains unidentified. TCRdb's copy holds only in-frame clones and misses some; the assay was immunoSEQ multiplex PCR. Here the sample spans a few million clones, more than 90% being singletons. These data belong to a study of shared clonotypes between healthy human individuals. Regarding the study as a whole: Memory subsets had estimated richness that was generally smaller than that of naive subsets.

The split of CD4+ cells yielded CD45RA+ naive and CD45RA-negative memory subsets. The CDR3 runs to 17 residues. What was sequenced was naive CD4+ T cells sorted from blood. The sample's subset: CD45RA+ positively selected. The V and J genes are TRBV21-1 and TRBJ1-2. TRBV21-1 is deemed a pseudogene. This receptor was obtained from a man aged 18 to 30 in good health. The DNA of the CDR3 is TGTGCCAGCAGCAAAGAAAAAGGAAAAGTGAGACCCTATGGCTACACCTTC. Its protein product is CASSKEKGKVRPYGYTF.